Below are 20 T cell receptor beta chains sequenced from a single sample in a study of cytomegalovirus exposure and HLA in healthy donors. TCRdb's copy holds only in-frame clones and misses some; the assay was immunoSEQ multiplex PCR. Of roughly 56,000 clones in the sample, approximately 92% were seen once. The sequenced sample consisted of PBMCs. Source of these receptors: a man younger than 35 in good health and CMV-seronegative.

This clone appeared once. In nucleotides, the CDR3 is TGTGCCAGCAGCCCAGATAGCGGTTGGGGGGAGACCCAGTACTTC. Translating gives CASSPDSGWGETQYF. This chain joins TRBV5-6 and TRBJ2-5, with D possibly matching TRBD2 (6 bases). Per the germline V gene, CDR1 is SGHDT and CDR2 is YYEEEE. This CDR3 is built from 15 residues. V gave up 4 bases and J gave up 5 bases, with 18 bases separating them.

This clone was seen a few times. The CDR3 loop is CASSVMSGGYNEQFF. The DNA for the CDR3 is TGTGCCAGCAGTGTCATGAGCGGGGGCTACAATGAGCAGTTCTTC. The chain has TRBV6-1 and TRBJ2-1; the match to TRBD2 covers 8 bases. The junction had 5 bases not matched to a gene; V was cut back by 4 bases and J by 3 bases. CDR1 and CDR2 from the germline V gene are MNHNS and SASEGT. The CDR3 has 15 residues.

The chain has TRBV19 and TRBJ1-5; 8 bases are a match to TRBD1. Germline CDR1 LNHDA, CDR2 SQIVND (reference sequence). V lost 5 bases to trimming and J lost 3 bases; unmatched junction nucleotides: 9. CDR3 length: 16 residues. In nucleotides, the CDR3 is TGTGCCAGTAGTTCACCGGGACAGGACTTCAATCAGCCCCAGCATTTT. It translates to CASSSPGQDFNQPQHF.

The rearrangement joins TRBV5-1 to TRBJ2-7; maybe TRBD1 (6 bases). Trimming removed 1 base from V and 2 bases from J, with 13 bases in between. Germline V gives CDR1 SGHRS, CDR2 YFSETQ. The CDR3 length is 15 residues. The DNA for the CDR3 is TGCGCCAGCAGCTTGACCGGGACAAGACCCTACGAGCAGTACTTC. The encoded protein is CASSLTGTRPYEQYF.

The chain links TRBV7-8 to TRBJ1-4; possible D gene TRBD1, 5 bases. The CDR3 covers 17 residues. From germline, CDR1 is SGHVS and CDR2 FQNEAQ. The V end lost 6 bases, the J end lost 0 bases, and 17 bases lay between the germline ends. The CDR3 DNA sequence: TGTGCCAGCAGAGGTCTAGGGACGGGAGCAACTAATGAAAAACTGTTTTTT. As protein: CASRGLGTGATNEKLFF.

The CDR3 DNA is TGTGCCAGCACCCGGTGGAACACTGAAGCTTTCTTT. Its translation: CASTRWNTEAFF. The rearrangement joins TRBV6-5 to TRBJ1-1; no firm D call. This CDR3 is 12 amino acids long. V was trimmed by 7 bases and J by 1 base, leaving 7 bases between them. Germline values: CDR1 MNHEY, CDR2 SVGAGI.

The chain employs TRBV5-1 and TRBJ2-7, with 7 positions matching TRBD2. The V segment lost 0 bases and the J segment 7 bases; nucleotides outside the gene matches: 1. This CDR3 is built from 12 residues. The V gene's germline CDR1 is SGHRS and CDR2 YFSETQ. The DNA for the CDR3 is TGCGCCAGCAGCTTGGCCGGGGGGGAGCAGTACTTC. Residues: CASSLAGGEQYF.

The gene calls are TRBV27 and TRBJ2-7, with D perhaps TRBD1 (5 bases). The CDR3 is 14 amino acids. V was cut by 5 bases and J by 0 bases, with 11 bases left in between. The germline gives CDR1 MNHEY, CDR2 SMNVEV (reference sequence). The CDR3 coding sequence is TGTGCCAGCAGTAGAACAGGAAACTCCTACGAGCAGTACTTC. Its protein product is CASSRTGNSYEQYF.

The gene calls are TRBV4-3 and TRBJ2-1; TRBD1 aligns across 9 bases. V was pared by 1 base and J by 10 bases, with 5 bases of the junction left unmatched. The V gene's germline CDR1 is LGHNA and CDR2 YSLEER. This CDR3 contains 14 residues. The CDR3 nucleotides read TGCGCCAGCAGCCAAGGGACAGGGGCATGGGAGCAGTTCTTC. Protein: CASSQGTGAWEQFF.

The V call is TRBV6-6, the J call TRBJ2-1; tentatively, D is TRBD1 (5 bases). Trimming removed 6 bases at V and 7 bases at J, with 10 bases between. The CDR3 totals 12 residues. Germline V CDR1 and CDR2: MNHNY, SVGAGI (reference sequence). Written as DNA, the CDR3 is TGTGCCAGCAGCCTACAGGATAATGAGCAGTTCTTC. This gives the protein CASSLQDNEQFF.

In DNA, the CDR3 is TGTGCCAGCAGCTTTTCTTCGGAGGAGACCCAGTACTTC. It is translated as CASSFSSEETQYF. This chain links TRBV11-2 with TRBJ2-5; D uncertain. The CDR3 has 13 amino acids. V lost 3 bases and J lost 5, with 10 bases in between. CDR1 SGHAT and CDR2 FQNNGV come from the germline V gene. Based on the CDR3 plus reference TRBV11-2 and TRBJ2-5, the full variable domain is EAGVAQSPRYKIIEKRQSVAFWCNPISGHATLYWYQQILGQGPKLLIQFQNNGVVDDSQLPKDRFSAERLKGVDSTLKIQPAKLEDSAVYLCASSFSSEETQYFGPGTRLLVL.

A single count supports this clone. The chain joins TRBV10-3 to TRBJ1-1, with TRBD1 identical over 8 bases. This CDR3 region has 13 residues. J lost 1 base, V lost 6 bases, and 1 base had no gene match. Germline values: CDR1 ENHRY, CDR2 SYGVKD. DNA for the CDR3: TGTGCCATCAGGGGACAGGAGAACACTGAAGCTTTCTTT. It encodes CAIRGQENTEAFF.

V and J are TRBV5-1 and TRBJ1-2; 9 bases match TRBD1. The J segment lost 5 bases and the V segment lost 5 bases, leaving 25 bases of the junction unmatched. Germline loops: CDR1 SGHRS, CDR2 YFSETQ. The CDR3 has 20 amino acids. CDR3: CASSREVPTTTGGEGYGYTF. The CDR3 DNA sequence: TGCGCCAGCAGTCGCGAGGTGCCGACAACAACAGGGGGCGAGGGGTATGGCTACACCTTC. Based on the CDR3 plus reference TRBV5-1 and TRBJ1-2, the full variable domain is KAGVTQTPRYLIKTRGQQVTLSCSPISGHRSVSWYQQTPGQGLQFLFEYFSETQRNKGNFPGRFSGRQFSNSRSEMNVSTLELGDSALYLCASSREVPTTTGGEGYGYTFGSGTRLTVV.

The gene calls are TRBV7-9 and TRBJ2-7; TRBD1 matches 7 bases. The germline V gene encodes CDR1 SEHNR and CDR2 FQNEAQ (reference sequence). V shed 5 bases and J 6 bases; nucleotides not matched to a gene: 13. The CDR3 has 15 amino acids. CDR3 region: CASSTTPGTVVEQYF. CDR3 nucleotide sequence: TGTGCCAGCAGCACGACCCCCGGGACAGTAGTCGAGCAGTACTTC.

The V and J genes are TRBV7-2 and TRBJ1-4, with D possibly TRBD1 on 6 matching bases. There are 15 residues in the CDR3. From germline, CDR1 is SGHTA and CDR2 FQGNSA. V gave up 5 bases and J gave up 7 bases, with 17 bases separating them. This CDR3 is CASSKTGSPGEKLFF. The CDR3 nucleotides read TGTGCCAGCAGCAAGACAGGTTCACCCGGTGAAAAACTGTTTTTT.

CDR3 amino acids: CASSYDGENTEAFF. CDR3 nucleotide sequence: TGTGCCAGCAGTTACGACGGAGAGAACACTGAAGCTTTCTTT. This rearrangement joins TRBV6-6 to TRBJ1-1, with unresolved D. The germline CDR1 and CDR2 sequences are MNHNY and SVGAGI (reference sequence). Trimming shortened V by 2 bases and J by 1 base, and 8 bases separated the two germline ends. CDR3 size: 14 residues.

This sequence joins TRBV5-5 and TRBJ2-2; 8 bases match TRBD2. The length of the CDR3 is 17 residues. The germline gives CDR1 SGHKS, CDR2 YYEKEE (reference sequence). V gave up 5 bases and J gave up 4 bases; unmatched junction bases: 13. CDR3 protein: CASSRSPGGPSTGELFF. The CDR3 DNA reads TGTGCCAGCAGTCGTAGCCCGGGAGGGCCGAGCACCGGGGAGCTGTTTTTT. The whole variable domain, remainder taken from reference TRBV5-5 and TRBJ2-2, is DAGVTQSPTHLIKTRGQQVTLRCSPISGHKSVSWYQQVLGQGPQFIFQYYEKEERGRGNFPDRFSARQFPNYSSELNVNALLLGDSALYLCASSRSPGGPSTGELFFGEGSRLTVL.

Here the CDR3 reads CARSPYEQYF. The CDR3 DNA follows: TGTGCCAGAAGCCCATACGAGCAGTACTTC. V and J are TRBV7-5 and TRBJ2-7; the listed D gene, TRBD1, was not tested against the DNA. TRBV7-5 is a pseudogene. The CDR3 has 10 residues.

The rearrangement joins TRBV6-6 to TRBJ1-5; the D gene is possibly TRBD1 (5 bases). Per germline, CDR1 MNHNY and CDR2 SVGAGI (reference sequence). The CDR3 extends over 14 amino acids. Trimming left V 2 bases short and J 6 bases short, with 11 bases between. In DNA, the CDR3 is TGTGCCAGCAGTTACCGCGGGGCTACTCAGCCCCAGCATTTT. Amino acids: CASSYRGATQPQHF.

With regard to this clone: The junction differs from germline at one of its ends, possibly a read error. The chain links TRBV19 to TRBJ2-1; D perhaps matches TRBD2 (7 bases). Looked up from germline, CDR1 is LNHDA and CDR2 is SQIVND (reference sequence). This CDR3 contains 14 residues. In DNA form, the CDR3 reads TGTGCCAGTGGGGGGGTACAGGGTTTGAATGGGCAGTTCTTC. Its translation: CASGGVQGLNGQFF.